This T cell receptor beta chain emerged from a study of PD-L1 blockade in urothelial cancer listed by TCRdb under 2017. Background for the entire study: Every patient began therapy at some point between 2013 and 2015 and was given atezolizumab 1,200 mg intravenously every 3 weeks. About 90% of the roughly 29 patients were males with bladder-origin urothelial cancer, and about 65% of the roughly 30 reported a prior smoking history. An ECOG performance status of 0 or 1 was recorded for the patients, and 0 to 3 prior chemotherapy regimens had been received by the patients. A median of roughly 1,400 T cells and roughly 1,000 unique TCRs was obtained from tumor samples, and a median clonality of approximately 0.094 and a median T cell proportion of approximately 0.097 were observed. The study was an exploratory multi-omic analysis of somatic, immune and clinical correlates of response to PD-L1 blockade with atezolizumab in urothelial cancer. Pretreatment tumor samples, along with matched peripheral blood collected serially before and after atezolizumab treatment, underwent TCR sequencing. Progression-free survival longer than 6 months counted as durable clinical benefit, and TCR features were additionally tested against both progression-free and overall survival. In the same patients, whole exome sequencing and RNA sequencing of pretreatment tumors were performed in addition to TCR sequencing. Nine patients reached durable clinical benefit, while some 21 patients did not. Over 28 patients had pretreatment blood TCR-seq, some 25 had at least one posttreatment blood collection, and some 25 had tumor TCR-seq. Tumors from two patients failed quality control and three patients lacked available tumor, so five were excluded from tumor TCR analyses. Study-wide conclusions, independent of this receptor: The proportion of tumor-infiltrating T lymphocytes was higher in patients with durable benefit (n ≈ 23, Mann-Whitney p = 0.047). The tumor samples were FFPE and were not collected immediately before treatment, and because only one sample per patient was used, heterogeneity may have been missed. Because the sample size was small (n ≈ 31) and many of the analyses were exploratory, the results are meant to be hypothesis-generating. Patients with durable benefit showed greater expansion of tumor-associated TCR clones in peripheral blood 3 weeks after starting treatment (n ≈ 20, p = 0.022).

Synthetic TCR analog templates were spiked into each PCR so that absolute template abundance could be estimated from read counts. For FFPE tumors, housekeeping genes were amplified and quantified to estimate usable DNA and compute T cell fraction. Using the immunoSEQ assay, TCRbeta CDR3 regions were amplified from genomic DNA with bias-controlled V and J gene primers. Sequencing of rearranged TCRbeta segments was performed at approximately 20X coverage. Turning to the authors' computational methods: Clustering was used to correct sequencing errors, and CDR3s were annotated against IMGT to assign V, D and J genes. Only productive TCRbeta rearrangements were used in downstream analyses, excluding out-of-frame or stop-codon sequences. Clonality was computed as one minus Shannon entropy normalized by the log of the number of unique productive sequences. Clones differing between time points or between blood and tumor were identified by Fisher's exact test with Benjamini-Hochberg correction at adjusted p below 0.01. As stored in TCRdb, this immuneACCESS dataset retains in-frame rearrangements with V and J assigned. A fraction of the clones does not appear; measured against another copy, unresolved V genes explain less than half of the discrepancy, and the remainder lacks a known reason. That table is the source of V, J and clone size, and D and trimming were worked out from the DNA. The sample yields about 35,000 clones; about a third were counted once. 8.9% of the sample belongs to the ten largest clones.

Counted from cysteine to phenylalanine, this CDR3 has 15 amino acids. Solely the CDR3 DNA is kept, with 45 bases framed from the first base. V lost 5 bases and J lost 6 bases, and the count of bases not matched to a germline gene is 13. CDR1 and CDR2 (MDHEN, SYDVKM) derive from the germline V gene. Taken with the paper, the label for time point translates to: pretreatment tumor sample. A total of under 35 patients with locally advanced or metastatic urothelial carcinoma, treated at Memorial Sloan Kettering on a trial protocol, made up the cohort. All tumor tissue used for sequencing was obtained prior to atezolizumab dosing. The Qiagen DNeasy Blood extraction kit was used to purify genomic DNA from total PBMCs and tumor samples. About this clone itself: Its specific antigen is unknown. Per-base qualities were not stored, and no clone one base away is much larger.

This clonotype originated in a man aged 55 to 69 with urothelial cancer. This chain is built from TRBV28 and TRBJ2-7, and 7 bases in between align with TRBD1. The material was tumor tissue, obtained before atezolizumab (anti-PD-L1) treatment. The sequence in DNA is TGTGCCAGCAGTCCCTGGATGACAGGGTTGGGCGAGCAGTACTTC. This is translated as CASSPWMTGLGEQYF.